Below are 23 T cell receptor beta chains sequenced from a single sample in a study of beta chain features in type 1 diabetes. The sequenced template was cDNA made from the entire isolated RNA. Sequencing was performed with immunoSEQ multiplex PCR; in TCRdb, only in-frame clones are kept and a portion is missing. The repertoire holds roughly 370,000 clones, with roughly 13% as singletons. The sample was naive CD4+ T cells from blood. Receptor source: a young man in good health.

There are a few counts of this clone. This chain connects TRBV21-1 to TRBJ1-1. TRBV21-1 is listed as a pseudogene. The CDR3 is made up of 8 amino acids. CDR3 amino acids: CASREAFF. CDR3 DNA: TGTGCCAGCAGAGAAGCTTTCTTT.

This clone has more than one count but fewer than ten. CDR3 residues: CSVLKGGAGEQYF. In DNA, the CDR3 is TGCAGCGTCCTAAAGGGTGGGGCAGGAGAGCAGTACTTC. The V and J genes are TRBV29-1 and TRBJ2-7; possible D gene TRBD1, 5 bases. Germline V gene sequence: CDR1 SQVTM, CDR2 ANQGSEA. The CDR3 totals 13 residues. The V and J ends lost 6 bases and 7 bases respectively, with 19 bases between them.

This chain uses TRBV14 with TRBJ2-1, with D uncertain. V lost 0 bases, J lost 4 bases, and 13 bases lay in between. CDR3 length: 16 residues. Germline V gene data show CDR1 as SGHDN and CDR2 as FVKESK. This CDR3 reads CASSQEGLPVYNEQFF. CDR3 coding DNA: TGTGCCAGCAGCCAAGAGGGTCTACCCGTGTACAATGAGCAGTTCTTC.

This clone turned up a few times. In DNA, the CDR3 is TGCGCCAGCAGCTTGGATCTAGCGGCTTACAATGAGCAGTTCTTC. This sequence encodes CASSLDLAAYNEQFF. J is TRBJ2-1 and V is TRBV5-1; 7 positions agree with TRBD2. Trimming removed 0 bases from V and 4 bases from J; junction bases left unmatched: 4. This CDR3 contains 15 residues. CDR1 is SGHRS and CDR2 is YFSETQ in the germline V gene.

The chain links TRBV18 to TRBJ2-2; D is possibly TRBD1 or TRBD2 (5 bases each). Germline CDR1 is KGHSH and CDR2 is LQKENI. The CDR3 consists of 15 residues. V was shortened by 1 base and J by 6 bases, with 12 bases between the two germline ends. The CDR3, as DNA: TGTGCCAGCTCACCACTGCGTCAGGGACCCGGGGAGCTGTTTTTT. Its translation is CASSPLRQGPGELFF.

This clone was counted a few times. The J gene is TRBJ2-5, the V gene TRBV30; D is possibly TRBD1 (6 bases). Germline CDR1 reads GTSNPN; CDR2 reads SVGIG (reference sequence). The CDR3 spans 13 residues. The V end was cut by 8 bases, the J end by 1 base, with 14 bases between. The CDR3 here is CALEVGGQETQYF. CDR3 in DNA: TGTGCCCTCGAGGTAGGGGGCCAAGAGACCCAGTACTTC. Full variable domain (remainder filled in from reference TRBV30 and TRBJ2-5): SQTIHQWPATLVQPVGSPLSLECTVEGTSNPNLYWYRQAAGRGLQLLFYSVGIGQISSEVPQNLSASRPQDRQFILSSKKLLLSDSGFYLCALEVGGQETQYFGPGTRLLVL.

The J gene is TRBJ2-7, the V gene TRBV7-2, with a weak D call TRBD1 (5 bases). Germline V lookup: CDR1 SGHTA, CDR2 FQGNSA. Trimming stripped 3 bases from V and 2 bases from J, with 14 bases between. CDR3 length equals 15 residues. This CDR3 is CASSFKGEPTYEQYF. The CDR3 DNA sequence: TGTGCCAGCAGCTTTAAAGGGGAACCAACCTACGAGCAGTACTTC.

J is TRBJ2-1 and V is TRBV7-2, with 9 bases fitting TRBD2. CDR1 and CDR2 from the germline V gene are SGHTA and FQGNSA. Trimming at V came to 3 bases and at J to 7 bases, leaving 7 bases not matched to a gene. The CDR3 length is 15 residues. The CDR3 DNA reads as TGTGCCAGCAGCTTTAGGCCTAGCGGGGTGAATGAGCAGTTCTTC. It specifies CASSFRPSGVNEQFF.

This clone was seen a few times. The chain carries TRBV7-2 and TRBJ2-3; a weak D match, TRBD2 (5 bases). The CDR3 sequence is 15 residues long. The germline V and J ends were trimmed by 3 bases and 5 bases, with 15 bases remaining between them. Germline V gene lookup returns CDR1 SGHTA and CDR2 FQGNSA. This CDR3 is CASSLYRLAGDTQYF. The DNA for the CDR3 is TGTGCCAGCAGCTTGTACCGTCTAGCTGGAGATACGCAGTATTTT.

J is TRBJ2-6 and V is TRBV9, with a possible D match to TRBD1 (5 bases). CDR3 size: 14 residues. The germline V gene encodes CDR1 SGDLS and CDR2 YYNGEE. V lost 4 bases and J lost 1, with 6 bases in between. The CDR3 loop is CASSQGSGANVLTF. CDR3 coding DNA: TGTGCCAGCAGCCAGGGTTCTGGGGCCAACGTCCTGACTTTC.

This clone has just a few counts. This chain uses TRBV7-4 with TRBJ2-4; 10 bases agree with TRBD2. V dropped 3 bases and J dropped 1; count of bases not matched to a gene: 18. The length of the CDR3 is 21 residues. Per the germline V gene, CDR1 is SGHVT and CDR2 is SQSDAQ. For the CDR3, the DNA is TGTGCCAGCAGCTTCGGGCTAGCGGGAGATGATTTCGGGTCGGCCAAAAACATTCAGTACTTC. Translation gives CASSFGLAGDDFGSAKNIQYF.

This clone showed up just a few times. This rearrangement joins TRBV9 to TRBJ2-5; 13 nucleotides line up with TRBD2. Germline CDR1 and CDR2: SGDLS and YYNGEE. The CDR3 is made up of 15 amino acids. Trimming at V came to 4 bases and at J to 5 bases, leaving 5 bases not matched to a gene. The CDR3 nucleotides read TGTGCCAGCAGCCGGACTAGCGGGAGCGGTGAGACCCAGTACTTC. It yields the protein CASSRTSGSGETQYF.

The V and J genes are TRBV29-1 and TRBJ1-2; D is unclear. This CDR3 is 13 amino acids long. V was pared by 4 bases and J by 8 bases, with 17 bases between. Per germline, CDR1 SQVTM and CDR2 ANQGSEA. CDR3 protein: CSVVYGPQRGYTF. The CDR3 DNA sequence: TGCAGCGTTGTTTACGGCCCCCAACGGGGCTACACCTTC.

The chain carries TRBV20-1 and TRBJ2-1; 8 bases agree with TRBD1. Trimming took 3 bases from V and 15 from J; bases not matched to a gene: 4. This CDR3 spans 10 amino acids. Germline V gives CDR1 DFQATT, CDR2 SNEGSKA (reference sequence). The CDR3 DNA reads as TGCAGTGCTAGCCAGGGGGCCCCGTTCTTC. Translation: CSASQGAPFF.

The chain links TRBV7-2 to TRBJ2-1; D unresolved. Germline assignment: CDR1 SGHTA and CDR2 FQGNSA. V was clipped by 5 bases and J by 0 bases, with 11 bases between them. This CDR3 region has 15 residues. For the CDR3, the DNA is TGTGCCAGCAGCCCCCGACTTCACTCCTACAATGAGCAGTTCTTC. As protein: CASSPRLHSYNEQFF.

The chain joins TRBV7-8 to TRBJ1-2; D unresolved. The CDR3 contains 13 residues. V gave up 7 bases and J gave up 2 bases, with 11 bases separating them. Germline V CDR1 and CDR2: SGHVS, FQNEAQ. The CDR3 DNA is TGTGCCAGCAAACTAGACATCAACTATGGCTACACCTTC. It encodes CASKLDINYGYTF.

The rearrangement links TRBV4-1 to TRBJ1-5; 9 nucleotides agree with TRBD1. The germline V gene encodes CDR1 MGHRA and CDR2 YSYEKL. The CDR3 consists of 15 residues. The V and J ends lost 3 bases and 3 bases, in that order; junction bases with no gene match: 3. The CDR3 loop is CASSQRQGDNQPQHF. The DNA of the CDR3 is TGCGCCAGCAGCCAGCGACAGGGGGACAATCAGCCCCAGCATTTT.

The rearrangement uses TRBV10-3 and TRBJ2-7, with TRBD2 identical over 9 bases. This CDR3 is built from 15 residues. J was trimmed by 6 bases and V by 2 bases; bases with no gene match: 8. From germline, CDR1 is ENHRY and CDR2 SYGVKD. The CDR3 is CAISELSGSFGEQYV. Here the CDR3 DNA reads TGTGCCATCAGTGAGCTTAGCGGGAGTTTCGGCGAGCAGTACGTC.

The chain combines TRBV7-9 with TRBJ1-6, with a weak D call TRBD1 (6 bases). Trimming left V 5 bases short and J 6 bases short, with 17 bases between. Germline assignment: CDR1 SEHNR and CDR2 FQNEAQ (reference sequence). CDR3 size: 16 residues. The CDR3 region has the DNA TGTGCCAGCAGCGAACAGGGAAATGTCGGTAATTCACCCCTCCACTTT. This gives the protein CASSEQGNVGNSPLHF.

This chain uses TRBV5-4 with TRBJ1-6; D is uncertain. The CDR3 has 14 residues. The germline V gene encodes CDR1 SGHNT and CDR2 YYREEE (reference sequence). Trimming left V 4 bases short and J 7 bases short, with 12 bases between. The CDR3 loop reads CASSIEGVNSPLHF. CDR3 DNA sequence: TGTGCCAGCAGCATAGAGGGTGTGAATTCACCCCTCCACTTT.

This chain joins TRBV10-3 and TRBJ2-5, with 7 bases that match TRBD1. The CDR3 has 12 amino acids. The trim removed 6 bases at V and 3 bases at J, leaving 1 base unmatched. CDR1 ENHRY and CDR2 SYGVKD come from the germline V gene. The CDR3 coding sequence is TGTGCCATCAGCGGACAGGAAGAGACCCAGTACTTC. The encoded protein is CAISGQEETQYF.

A few counts support this clone. J is TRBJ2-1 and V is TRBV7-3; D could derive from TRBD1 or TRBD2 (5 bases each). Trimming left V 2 bases short and J 5 bases short, with 13 bases between. Germline V lookup: CDR1 SGHTA, CDR2 FQGTGA. The CDR3 has 15 residues. CDR3 nucleotide sequence: TGTGCCAGCAGCTTAGTTGGTCGAGGGGACAATGAGCAGTTCTTC. It specifies CASSLVGRGDNEQFF.

This clone was observed a handful of times. V is TRBV19 and J is TRBJ2-7; D might be TRBD1 (5 bases). The CDR3 has 10 residues. The V end lost 9 bases, the J end lost 8 bases, and 11 bases lay between the germline ends. Germline V gene data show CDR1 as LNHDA and CDR2 as SQIVND (reference sequence). CDR3 sequence reads: CAREDSKQYV. The DNA of the CDR3 is TGTGCCAGAGAAGACAGTAAGCAGTACGTC.